The text below deals with one T cell receptor beta chain. Its specificity is not known. Clones were read by immunoSEQ multiplex PCR, and TCRdb kept only the in-frame ones, dropping some. The sample lists 35,000 or so clones; about 85% were seen once. The record originates from a study of T cells in narcolepsy. Turning to the study itself: Healthy controls were enrolled alongside patients with narcolepsy type 1 or type 2. Whole-study results and caveats: Comparing one patient's CSF and blood CD4+ clonotypes highlighted HCRT- and TRIB2-specific autoreactive clonotypes. Autoreactive clone sequences were missing from some blood memory CD4+ repertoires. Healthy controls reportedly lacked the autoreactive clonotypes serially found in patients' blood.

CDR3 length: 12 residues. Germline CDR1 ENHRY, CDR2 SYGVKD. V lost 4 bases, J lost 4 bases, and 7 bases lay in between. The TCR was taken from a human donor with narcolepsy. This chain connects TRBV10-3 to TRBJ1-2; D is ambiguous. Sequenced sample: CD45RA- memory CD4+ T cells from PBMCs. CDR3 loop: CAISGQAYGYTF. CDR3 coding DNA: TGTGCCATCAGTGGGCAGGCCTATGGCTACACCTTC.